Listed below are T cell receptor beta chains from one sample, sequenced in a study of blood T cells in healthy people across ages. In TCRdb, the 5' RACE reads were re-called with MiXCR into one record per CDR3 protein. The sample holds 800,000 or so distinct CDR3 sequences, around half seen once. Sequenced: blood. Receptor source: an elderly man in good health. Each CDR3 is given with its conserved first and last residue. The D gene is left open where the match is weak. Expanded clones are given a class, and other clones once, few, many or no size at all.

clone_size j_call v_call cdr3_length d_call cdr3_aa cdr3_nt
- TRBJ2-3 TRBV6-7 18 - CASSFPPTSAQGEDTQYF TGTGCCAGCAGTTTTCCCCCGACTAGCGCCCAGGGGGAAGATACGCAGTATTTT
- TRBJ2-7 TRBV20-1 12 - CSAKPDSYEQYF TGCAGTGCCAAACCGGACAGCTACGAGCAGTACTTC
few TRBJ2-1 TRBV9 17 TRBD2 CASSVVAGGPLYNEQFF TGTGCCAGCAGCGTAGTAGCGGGAGGGCCCCTATACAATGAGCAGTTCTTC
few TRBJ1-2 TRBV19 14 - CASSMKGTLDGYTF TGTGCCAGTAGTATGAAGGGGACTCTTGATGGCTACACCTTC
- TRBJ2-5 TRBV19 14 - CASSAGSKGETQYF TGTGCCAGTAGTGCGGGGTCTAAAGGAGAGACCCAGTACTTC
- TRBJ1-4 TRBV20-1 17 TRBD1 CSARDPGTGLGYEKLFF TGCAGTGCTAGAGATCCCGGGACAGGGCTCGGATATGAAAAACTGTTTTTT
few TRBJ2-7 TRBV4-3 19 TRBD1 CASSQRYGQGANSVYEQYF TGCGCCAGCAGCCAAAGATACGGACAGGGGGCGAATTCGGTTTACGAGCAGTACTTC
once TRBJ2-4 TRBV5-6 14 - CASSLYRVENIQYF TGTGCCAGCAGCCTGTACAGGGTTGAAAACATTCAGTACTTC
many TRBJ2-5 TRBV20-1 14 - CSFRAFGEGETQYF TGCAGTTTTCGGGCGTTCGGGGAAGGCGAGACCCAGTACTTC
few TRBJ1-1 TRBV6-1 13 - CASSRGAGTEAFF TGTGCCAGCAGTCGGGGCGCGGGCACTGAAGCTTTCTTT
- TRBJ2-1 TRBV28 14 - CASSYTGNRETQFF TGTGCCAGCAGCTACACAGGGAATAGGGAGACCCAGTTCTTC
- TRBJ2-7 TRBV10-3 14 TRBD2 CAIKPGTSVYEQYF TGTGCCATCAAGCCCGGGACTAGCGTCTACGAGCAGTACTTC
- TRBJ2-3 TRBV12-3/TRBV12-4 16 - CASSSPVIGSADTQYF TGTGCCAGCAGCTCTCCAGTCATAGGAAGCGCAGATACGCAGTATTTT
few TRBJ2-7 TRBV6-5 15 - CASSYSWQGNYEQYF TGTGCCAGCAGTTACTCGTGGCAGGGGAACTACGAGCAGTACTTC
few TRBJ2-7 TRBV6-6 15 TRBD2 CASSDGTSAPYEQYF TGTGCCAGCAGTGACGGGACTAGCGCCCCCTACGAGCAGTACTTC
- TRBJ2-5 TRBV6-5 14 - CASRPTEDRETQYF TGTGCCAGCAGACCTACAGAGGACCGGGAGACCCAGTACTTC
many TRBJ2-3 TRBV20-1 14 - CSARVFSVADTQYF TGCAGTGCTAGAGTATTTAGTGTTGCAGATACGCAGTATTTT
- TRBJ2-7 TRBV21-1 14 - CASSSRVRDNEQYF TGTGCCAGCAGCAGTAGGGTTAGGGACAATGAGCAGTACTTC
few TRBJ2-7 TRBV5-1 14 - CASSLFSSYNEQYF TGCGCCAGCAGCTTGTTCAGCTCCTACAATGAGCAGTACTTC
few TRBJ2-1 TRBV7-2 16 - CASSPGSARGHNEQFF TGTGCCAGCAGCCCCGGGTCGGCCAGGGGACACAATGAGCAGTTCTTC
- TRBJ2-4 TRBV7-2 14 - CASSPRRGADIQYF TGTGCCAGCAGCCCCCGCAGGGGGGCGGACATTCAGTACTTC
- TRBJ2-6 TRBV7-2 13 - CASSSPGANVLTF TGTGCCAGCAGTTCGCCTGGGGCCAACGTCCTGACTTTC
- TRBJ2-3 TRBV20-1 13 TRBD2 CSGTSGRLDTQYF TGCAGCGGGACTAGCGGCCGGTTGGATACGCAGTATTTT
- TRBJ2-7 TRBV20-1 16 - CSVRDRTGAAVYEQYF TGCAGTGTTAGAGATCGAACAGGTGCAGCGGTCTACGAGCAGTACTTC
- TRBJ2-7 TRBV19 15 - CASSPGSRAPYEQYF TGTGCCAGTAGTCCCGGCAGCAGGGCCCCCTACGAGCAGTACTTC
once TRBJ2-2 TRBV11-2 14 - CASSLFVLTGELFF TGTGCCAGCAGCCTCTTTGTTTTGACCGGGGAGCTGTTTTTT
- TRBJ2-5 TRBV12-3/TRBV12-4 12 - CASSLDSVEQYF TGTGCCAGCAGTCTCGATAGTGTTGAGCAGTACTTC
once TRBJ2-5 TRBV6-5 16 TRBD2 CASTAWGSGNQETQYF TGTGCCAGCACCGCATGGGGTAGCGGGAACCAAGAGACCCAGTACTTC
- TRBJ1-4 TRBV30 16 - CAWSKDVLSSLEKLFF TGTGCCTGGAGTAAGGACGTACTCAGCTCCTTAGAAAAACTGTTTTTT
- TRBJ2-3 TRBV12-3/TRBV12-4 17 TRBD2 CASRPPSGGPNTDTQYF TGTGCCAGCAGGCCTCCTAGCGGGGGCCCAAACACAGATACGCAGTATTTT
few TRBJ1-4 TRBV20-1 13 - CSAKGTREEKLFF TGCAGTGCAAAAGGGACCAGGGAAGAAAAACTGTTTTTT
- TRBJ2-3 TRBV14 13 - CASSQDLDSTQYF TGTGCCAGCAGCCAAGATTTGGACTCCACGCAGTATTTT
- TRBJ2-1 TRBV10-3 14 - CAIRTERGEETQFF TGTGCCATCAGGACTGAGAGGGGAGAAGAGACCCAGTTCTTC
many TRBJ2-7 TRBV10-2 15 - CASRAGQDQRFEQYF TGCGCCAGCCGAGCGGGACAGGATCAACGGTTCGAGCAGTACTTC
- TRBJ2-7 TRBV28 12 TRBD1 CAISGQPSEQYF TGTGCCATTTCGGGACAGCCTTCTGAGCAGTACTTC
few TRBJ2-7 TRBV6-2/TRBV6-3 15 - CASSYSNQGAYEQYF TGTGCCAGCAGTTACTCCAATCAGGGAGCCTACGAGCAGTACTTC
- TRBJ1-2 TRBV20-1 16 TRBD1 CSASPGTGVKEGGYTF TGCAGTGCTTCACCTGGGACAGGGGTAAAAGAAGGAGGCTACACCTTC
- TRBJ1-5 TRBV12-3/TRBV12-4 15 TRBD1 CASRQTGAGGQPQHF TGTGCCAGCAGACAAACAGGGGCCGGAGGGCAGCCCCAGCATTTT
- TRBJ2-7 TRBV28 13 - CASTPGVSYEQYF TGTGCCAGCACCCCAGGGGTCTCCTACGAGCAGTACTTC
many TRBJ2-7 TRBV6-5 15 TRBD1 CASSLDGQGSYEQYF TGTGCCAGCAGTTTAGATGGACAGGGATCCTACGAGCAGTACTTC
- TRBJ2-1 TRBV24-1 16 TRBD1 CATSAGTGVSYNEQFF TGTGCCACCAGTGCCGGTACAGGGGTTTCCTACAATGAGCAGTTCTTC
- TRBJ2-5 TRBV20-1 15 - CSARDLGGRNNEQYF TGCAGTGCTAGAGATCTAGGGGGGAGGAACAATGAGCAGTACTTC
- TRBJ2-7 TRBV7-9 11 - CASSASLEQYF TGTGCCAGCAGCGCCTCCCTCGAGCAGTACTTC
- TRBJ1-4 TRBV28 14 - CASSSPQGNEKLFF TGTGCCAGCAGTTCCCCCCAGGGAAATGAAAAACTGTTTTTT
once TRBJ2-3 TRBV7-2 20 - CASSPPIRQASILLADTQYF TGTGCCAGCAGCCCGCCTATACGCCAAGCTAGCATTCTGTTGGCAGATACGCAGTATTTT
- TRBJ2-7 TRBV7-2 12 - CGGITTTYEQYF TGTGGGGGTATCACTACCACCTACGAGCAGTACTTC
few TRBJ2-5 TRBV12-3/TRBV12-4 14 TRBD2 CASRVAGGKETQYF TGTGCCAGCAGGGTAGCGGGAGGGAAAGAGACCCAGTACTTC